The 29 T cell receptor beta chains listed next were all sequenced from one sample in a study of response to subunit inactivated influenza vaccine. MiXCR, run by TCRdb on the RT-PCR reads, gives a single entry per CDR3 protein. The sample carries about 780,000 distinct CDR3 sequences, approximately 17% recorded once. This sample comprised PBMCs from blood, obtained 5 days after vaccination. The receptors were gathered from a man in his fifties who received an inactivated influenza vaccine.

The chain combines TRBV20-1 with TRBJ1-1, with 9 bases that match TRBD1. The V segment lost 3 bases and the J segment 7 bases; nucleotides outside the gene matches: 6. CDR1 is DFQATT, CDR2 SNEGSKA, per germline (reference sequence). This CDR3 region has 13 residues. The CDR3: CSASRQDRGEAFF. CDR3 DNA: TGCAGTGCTAGTCGACAGGACAGGGGTGAAGCTTTCTTT.

The chain is built from TRBV4-3 and TRBJ2-2, with TRBD2 matching over 8 bases. CDR3 length: 18 residues. The J segment lost 0 bases and the V segment lost 3 bases, leaving 9 bases of the junction unmatched. Looked up from germline, CDR1 is LGHNA and CDR2 is YSLEER. CDR3 amino acids: CASSHGGETETNTGELFF. For the CDR3, the DNA is TGCGCCAGCAGCCACGGGGGGGAGACAGAGACGAACACCGGGGAGCTGTTTTTT.

This clonotype occurred a few times. The V call is TRBV7-2, the J call TRBJ2-3; D is perhaps TRBD2 (7 bases). The CDR3 has 16 amino acids. Germline lookup yields CDR1 SGHTA and CDR2 FQGNSA. The ends were cut back, 4 bases at V and 1 base at J, with 15 bases in the middle. CDR3 sequence (DNA): TGTGCCAGCAGCTCGGGGGGCGGGATGGGCACAGATACGCAGTATTTT. Encoded protein: CASSSGGGMGTDTQYF.

There are many counts of this clonotype. The gene calls are TRBV5-6 and TRBJ2-2; tentatively, D is TRBD1 (5 bases). V gave up 4 bases and J gave up 3 bases, with 7 bases separating them. CDR1 and CDR2 from the germline V gene are SGHDT and YYEEEE. This CDR3 is 13 amino acids long. CDR3 amino acids: CASSLQDTGELFF. In DNA, the CDR3 is TGTGCCAGCAGCCTACAGGACACCGGGGAGCTGTTTTTT. Using reference TRBV5-6 and TRBJ2-2 for the parts outside the CDR3, the full variable domain is DAGVTQSPTHLIKTRGQQVTLRCSPKSGHDTVSWYQQALGQGPQFIFQYYEEEERQRGNFPDRFSGHQFPNYSSELNVNALLLGDSALYLCASSLQDTGELFFGEGSRLTVL.

The chain links TRBV7-6 to TRBJ2-1; 10 bases are shared with TRBD1. Germline V gene sequence: CDR1 SGHVS, CDR2 FNYEAQ. V trimming: 2 bases; J trimming: 9 bases; junction bases outside the gene matches: 7. This CDR3 has 15 residues. This CDR3 is CASSLRDRGKSEQFF. CDR3 nucleotide sequence: TGTGCCAGCAGCTTACGGGACAGGGGCAAAAGTGAGCAGTTCTTC.

This clonotype was counted between two and nine times. The V and J genes are TRBV24-1 and TRBJ2-1, with 8 positions matching TRBD1. CDR1 and CDR2 (germline): KGHDR, SFDVKD. Trimming at V came to 2 bases and at J to 4 bases, leaving 3 bases not matched to a gene. This CDR3 is built from 15 residues. The CDR3 coding sequence is TGTGCCACCAGTGATTCAGGGGGCGCGTACAATGAGCAGTTCTTC. It yields the protein CATSDSGGAYNEQFF.

The chain couples TRBV18 to TRBJ1-1, with D unresolved. The germline V gene has CDR1 KGHSH and CDR2 LQKENI. The V end lost 3 bases, the J end lost 4 bases, and 9 bases lay between the germline ends. The CDR3 sequence is 13 residues long. CDR3 DNA: TGTGCCAGCTCACCCGCCCCCCTCACTGAAGCTTTCTTT. Its translation is CASSPAPLTEAFF.

This clonotype turned up a few times. V gene TRBV10-3 combines with J gene TRBJ2-3; D is unresolved. V was clipped by 6 bases and J by 4 bases, with 11 bases between them. Germline V CDR1 and CDR2: ENHRY, SYGVKD. This CDR3 is built from 13 residues. The CDR3 sequence is CAISGQEADTQYF. The CDR3 DNA reads TGTGCCATCAGCGGCCAAGAGGCAGATACGCAGTATTTT.

There are a few counts of this clonotype. The chain recombines TRBV12-3 or TRBV12-4 with TRBJ2-2, with TRBD1 as a possible D gene (6 bases). Trimming removed 8 bases from V and 6 bases from J, with 19 bases in between. The CDR3 loop spans 15 amino acids. The DNA for the CDR3 is TGTGCCAGCGGAAAAGGGGGAAGGGCCGCCGGGGAGCTGTTTTTT. Its protein is CASGKGGRAAGELFF.

This clonotype has a handful of counts. V is TRBV12-3 or TRBV12-4 and J is TRBJ2-2; possibly TRBD1 for D (5 bases). With 2 bases removed from V and 3 bases from J, the gap between germline ends came to 13 bases. This CDR3 contains 16 residues. CDR3 protein: CASSLNRPPDTGELFF. The DNA of the CDR3 is TGTGCCAGCAGTTTAAACAGGCCACCTGACACCGGGGAGCTGTTTTTT.

V usage is TRBV28 and J usage is TRBJ2-7; 11 nucleotides agree with TRBD1. The CDR3 contains 15 residues. CDR1 MDHEN and CDR2 SYDVKM come from the germline V gene. Germline trimming cut 7 bases from V and 3 bases from J; bases unmatched to any gene: 8. CDR3 DNA sequence: TGTGCCAGCACCCCCGGGACAGGGGGACTCTACGAGCAGTACTTC. It specifies CASTPGTGGLYEQYF. The whole variable domain, filled in from reference TRBV28 and TRBJ2-7, reads DVKVTQSSRYLVKRTGEKVFLECVQDMDHENMFWYRQDPGLGLRLIYFSYDVKMKEKGDIPEGYSVSREKKERFSLILESASTNQTSMYLCASTPGTGGLYEQYFGPGTRLTVT.

The chain couples TRBV4-3 to TRBJ2-1, with D hard to call. CDR1 and CDR2 (germline): LGHNA, YSLEER. The CDR3 spans 13 residues. V gave up 0 bases and J gave up 7 bases, with 7 bases separating them. CDR3 loop: CASSQDSRNEQFF. CDR3 nucleotide sequence: TGCGCCAGCAGCCAAGATTCTCGGAATGAGCAGTTCTTC.

This clonotype was seen ten or more times. V usage is TRBV27 and J usage is TRBJ2-3; D assignment may be TRBD1 or TRBD2 (5 bases each). CDR3 length equals 13 residues. Germline lookup yields CDR1 MNHEY and CDR2 SMNVEV (reference sequence). Trimming shortened V by 6 bases and J by 1 base, and 8 bases separated the two germline ends. CDR3 sequence reads: CASRVGGTDTQYF. The CDR3 DNA is TGTGCCAGCAGGGTGGGGGGCACAGATACGCAGTATTTT.

The genes are TRBV5-1 and TRBJ1-6, with 7 bases matching TRBD1. With 5 bases clipped from V and 9 bases from J, the junction kept 5 bases outside the gene matches. The CDR3 is 13 amino acids. Germline values: CDR1 SGHRS, CDR2 YFSETQ. The CDR3 coding sequence is TGCGCCAGCAGGTCAGGGGGTAGTTCACCCCTCCACTTT. Its translation: CASRSGGSSPLHF.

This clonotype has a handful of counts. This chain uses TRBV27 with TRBJ2-7, with D possibly TRBD1 on 7 matching bases. CDR3 length equals 16 residues. Trimming removed 6 bases at V and 1 base at J, with 19 bases between. The germline V gene has CDR1 MNHEY and CDR2 SMNVEV (reference sequence). The CDR3 DNA reads TGTGCCAGCAGACTGTCAGGGGGGACCCTTTCCTACGAGCAGTACTTC. It translates to CASRLSGGTLSYEQYF.

This clonotype was detected only a few times. The gene calls are TRBV6-2 or TRBV6-3 and TRBJ2-1, with D perhaps TRBD1 (5 bases). Germline V CDR1 and CDR2: MNHEY, SVGEGT. Trimming cost V 2 bases and J 2 bases, with 13 bases left between them. CDR3 length: 16 amino acids. DNA of the CDR3: TGTGCCAGCAGTTACCCAATGTACAGGCCCTACAATGAGCAGTTCTTC. Amino acids: CASSYPMYRPYNEQFF.

The CDR3 loop reads CSARQASWETQYF. In DNA form, the CDR3 reads TGCAGTGCTAGACAGGCTTCGTGGGAGACCCAGTACTTC. The chain has TRBV20-1 and TRBJ2-5; no reliable D call. V was pared by 2 bases and J by 5 bases, with 12 bases between. The germline CDR1 and CDR2 sequences are DFQATT and SNEGSKA (reference sequence). The CDR3 extends over 13 amino acids.

This clonotype was recorded a few times. The J gene is TRBJ1-5, the V gene TRBV12-3 or TRBV12-4; D may be TRBD1 (6 bases). V gave up 8 bases and J gave up 10 bases, with 15 bases separating them. The CDR3 runs 12 residues. CDR3 DNA sequence: TGTGCCAGCGGACAGAGGGTTACCCCCCAGCATTTT. Translation gives CASGQRVTPQHF.

This clonotype was counted between two and nine times. The chain couples TRBV6-2 or TRBV6-3 to TRBJ1-1; D is possibly TRBD1 (6 bases). Trimming left V 5 bases short and J 0 bases short, with 10 bases between. CDR1 MNHEY and CDR2 SVGEGT come from the germline V gene. CDR3 length equals 14 residues. The CDR3 bases are TGTGCCAGCAGTACGGGACATTTGAACACTGAAGCTTTCTTT. Translating it yields CASSTGHLNTEAFF.

V is TRBV7-9 and J is TRBJ1-2; 7 bases are shared with TRBD1. Germline trimming cut 7 bases from V and 8 bases from J; bases unmatched to any gene: 10. The CDR3 runs 13 residues. CDR1 and CDR2 from the germline V gene are SEHNR and FQNEAQ (reference sequence). CDR3 in DNA: TGTGCCAGCACCGCGTCCACAGGGGTCGGCTACACCTTC. Protein: CASTASTGVGYTF.

CDR3 DNA sequence: TGTGCCAGCATTCAGTTCACCGGTGGCACAGATACGCAGTATTTT. Its protein product is CASIQFTGGTDTQYF. The chain carries TRBV6-1 and TRBJ2-3; D is undetermined. The V and J ends lost 7 bases and 1 base respectively, with 15 bases between them. Per the germline V gene, CDR1 is MNHNS and CDR2 is SASEGT. The CDR3 has 15 amino acids.

This clonotype was seen more than once but under ten times. The V and J genes are TRBV20-1 and TRBJ2-7, with 10 bases lining up with TRBD1. The V gene's germline CDR1 is DFQATT and CDR2 SNEGSKA (reference sequence). J gave up 2 bases and V 6 bases, and 4 bases lay outside the gene matches. The length of the CDR3 is 13 residues. For the CDR3, the DNA is TGCAGTGCCAGACAGGGGGCCCCCTACGAGCAGTACTTC. This translates into CSARQGAPYEQYF.

J is TRBJ2-5 and V is TRBV20-1, with 7 bases matching TRBD1. The CDR3 is made up of 13 amino acids. V lost 6 bases and J lost 4; bases outside the gene matches: 8. Germline values: CDR1 DFQATT, CDR2 SNEGSKA (reference sequence). The CDR3 loop is CSASLQGRETQYF. CDR3 DNA sequence: TGCAGTGCAAGCCTACAGGGGCGAGAGACCCAGTACTTC.

This clonotype has only a few counts. DNA for the CDR3: TGCAGTGCTAGAGATACCCGGGACAGGGACCAGCCCCAGCATTTT. It specifies CSARDTRDRDQPQHF. The V gene is TRBV20-1, the J gene TRBJ1-5, with 9 positions matching TRBD1. CDR3 length: 15 residues. Trimming at V came to 0 bases and at J to 7 bases, leaving 7 bases not matched to a gene. Germline V gene sequence: CDR1 DFQATT, CDR2 SNEGSKA (reference sequence).

The DNA of the CDR3 is TGTGCCAGCAGTTACCAACCGGGACACCCCTATGGCTACACCTTC. Its translation: CASSYQPGHPYGYTF. The V and J genes are TRBV6-2 or TRBV6-3 and TRBJ1-2, with D perhaps matching TRBD1 (6 bases). The germline V and J ends were trimmed by 2 bases and 4 bases, with 14 bases remaining between them. Germline lookup yields CDR1 MNHEY and CDR2 SVGEGT. This CDR3 has 15 residues.

This clonotype has a single count. The genes are TRBV7-9 and TRBJ2-7, with TRBD1 identical over 7 bases. CDR3 length equals 15 residues. Germline assignment: CDR1 SEHNR and CDR2 FQNEAQ (reference sequence). The V and J ends lost 5 bases and 2 bases, in that order; junction bases with no gene match: 9. CDR3 nucleotide sequence: TGTGCCAGCAGCGTAATAAGGGACAGTCCCTACGAGCAGTACTTC. Translating it yields CASSVIRDSPYEQYF. The complete variable domain, with remaining parts taken from reference TRBV7-9 and TRBJ2-7, reads DTGVSQNPRHKITKRGQNVTFRCDPISEHNRLYWYRQTLGQGPEFLTYFQNEAQLEKSRLLSDRFSAERPKGSFSTLEIQRTEQGDSAMYLCASSVIRDSPYEQYFGPGTRLTVT.

The chain couples TRBV6-5 to TRBJ1-2, with 7 bases aligning to TRBD1. Looked up from germline, CDR1 is MNHEY and CDR2 is SVGAGI. Trimming cost V 5 bases and J 6 bases; bases outside gene matches: 18. The CDR3 loop spans 17 amino acids. The CDR3 bases are TGTGCCAGCAGTGACCGACTAACAATCCGGGACAGCGATGGCTACACCTTC. Protein product: CASSDRLTIRDSDGYTF.

The rearrangement joins TRBV20-1 to TRBJ1-1; 8 nucleotides align to TRBD1. Germline V gene lookup returns CDR1 DFQATT and CDR2 SNEGSKA (reference sequence). The junction had 11 bases not matched to a gene; V was cut back by 1 base and J by 4 bases. This CDR3 comprises 16 residues. CDR3 DNA sequence: TGCAGTGCTAGAGTGGTGACAGGGGCCTCGGGCACTGAAGCTTTCTTT. Encoded protein: CSARVVTGASGTEAFF.

The rearrangement joins TRBV23-1 to TRBJ1-5; TRBD1 might be the D (5 bases). TRBV23-1 is designated an ORF whose function remains uncertain. Trimming stripped 2 bases from V and 0 bases from J, with 14 bases between. CDR3 size: 17 residues. In DNA form, the CDR3 reads TGCGCCAGCAGTCAAAGGGCAGGGTACTATAGCAATCAGCCCCAGCATTTT. Translated: CASSQRAGYYSNQPQHF.